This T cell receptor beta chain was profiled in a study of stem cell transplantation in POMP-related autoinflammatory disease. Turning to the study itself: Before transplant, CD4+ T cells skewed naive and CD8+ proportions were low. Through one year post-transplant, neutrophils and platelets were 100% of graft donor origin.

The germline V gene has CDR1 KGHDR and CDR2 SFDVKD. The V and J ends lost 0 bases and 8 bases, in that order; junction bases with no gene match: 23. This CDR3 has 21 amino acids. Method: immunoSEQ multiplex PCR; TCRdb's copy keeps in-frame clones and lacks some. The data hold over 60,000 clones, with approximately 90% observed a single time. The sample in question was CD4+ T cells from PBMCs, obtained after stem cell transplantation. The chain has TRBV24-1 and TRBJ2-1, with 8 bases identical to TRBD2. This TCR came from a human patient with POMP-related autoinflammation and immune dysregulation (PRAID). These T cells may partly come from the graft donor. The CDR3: CATSDLHRAQGAGVRYDEQFF. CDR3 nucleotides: TGTGCCACCAGTGATTTGCATCGGGCCCAGGGAGCGGGAGTACGTTATGATGAGCAGTTCTTC.